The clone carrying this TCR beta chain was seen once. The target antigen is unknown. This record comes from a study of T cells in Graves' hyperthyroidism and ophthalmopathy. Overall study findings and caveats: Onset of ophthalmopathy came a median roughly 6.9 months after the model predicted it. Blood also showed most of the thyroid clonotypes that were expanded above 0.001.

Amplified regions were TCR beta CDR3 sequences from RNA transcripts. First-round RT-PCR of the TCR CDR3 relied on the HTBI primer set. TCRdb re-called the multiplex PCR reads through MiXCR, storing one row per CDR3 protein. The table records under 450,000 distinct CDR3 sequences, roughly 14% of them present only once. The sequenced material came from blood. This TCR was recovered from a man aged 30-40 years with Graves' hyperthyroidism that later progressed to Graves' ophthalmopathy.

The CDR3 region has the DNA TGTGCCAGCAGCTTACACCCCAGGGAAAGGAGCCAAGAGACCCAGTACTTC. Encoded protein: CASSLHPRERSQETQYF. The chain employs TRBV9 and TRBJ2-5; the D gene is possibly TRBD1 (5 bases). Germline lookup yields CDR1 SGDLS and CDR2 YYNGEE. This CDR3 contains 17 residues. V was trimmed by 4 bases and J by 1 base, leaving 20 bases between them.